This entry features one TCR beta chain sequence. Its antigen target is currently unknown. Per-base qualities were not stored, and no clone one base away is much larger. These data come from a study of blood T cells in healthy people across ages (dated by TCRdb to the mid-2010s). Regarding the research as a whole: In model experiments, template switching captured roughly one uniquely barcoded TCR beta cDNA molecule for every two T cells. The study analyzed two additional independent replicas of 1 million unique cDNA reads from the same blood draw for two donors, one aged 18 to 29 and one aged 80 or older. To track age-related changes in TCR beta repertoire diversity, the study relied on deep sequencing normalized with unique cDNA molecular identifiers. To avoid experimental bias, donors of different ages were distributed randomly across sequencing lanes. Donors were grouped into four age groups: young (average 16 years), middle-aged (approximately 41), aged (around 66) and long-lived (approximately 78). Broad study findings and their caveats: Compared with the aged group, the long-lived group had more naive CD4+ T cells, fewer expanded clones and increased TCR diversity, suggesting age selection. Total diversity estimates from one million sequenced T cells were considered lower bounds and underestimates. Because the CMV infection status of the donors was unknown, age-related changes in expanded clonotypes may potentially have been confounded. Since profiling was done on bulk unsorted PBMCs, naive and antigen-experienced compartments could not be conclusively compared. There was a strong correlation between observed TCR beta diversity and the percentage of naive T cells measured by flow cytometry. As age increased, observed TCR beta diversity per million T cells dropped in a roughly linear way, and a significant reduction was already evident by age approximately 40.

The CDR3 runs 15 residues from the cysteine to the phenylalanine. Only CDR3 DNA remains: 45 bases, in frame from the first base. V drops 2 bases and J drops 5 bases, leaving 13 bases in between. The library was built by means of 5' RACE. The instrument given in TCRdb is Illumina HiSeq 2500. A second PCR of about 6 to 11 cycles was performed with a sample-barcoded 5' primer and a J-beta primer mix. Each TCR beta cDNA molecule received a unique molecular identifier from a template-switch 5' adaptor carrying 12 random nucleotides. Each sample yielded at least 2.5 million CDR3-containing paired-end reads. First-strand cDNA synthesis was performed from all RNA using the Mint cDNA synthesis kit, with priming by a TRBC-specific oligonucleotide. Following uracil-DNA glycosylase treatment, a first 18-cycle PCR with universal primers M1SS and BC2_uni_R was performed on all cDNA. Concerning the study's data processing: For normalization, 1 million high-quality reads, each with a distinct molecular identifier, were randomly selected from each sample. Instead of being binned into consensus sequences, reads that shared molecular identifiers were thrown out. MiTCR, run with a Q25 quality threshold and the strictest error-elimination algorithm, handled CDR3 identification, clonotype clustering and error correction. A nonparametric unseen species model with Euler transformation was used to estimate a lower bound on total TCR beta diversity. TCRdb passed the public sequencing reads through fastp at Q25 and MiXCR, retaining productive beta sequences. Rows are combined by CDR3 protein, so each entry shows the most common genes and DNA. What appears here as the V and J calls and clone size reflects TCRdb's work, not the paper's. The sample data list 890,000 or so distinct CDR3 sequences, and around 62% of these were observed just once. The ten largest clones represent 28% of the sample.

The donors were roughly 40 Caucasian individuals from Russia, aged roughly 6 to 100 years, who were systemically healthy. Approximately 11 milliliters of peripheral blood were drawn from each donor into EDTA-treated Vacutainer tubes. Ficoll-Paque density-gradient centrifugation was used to isolate PBMCs, with at least 6.5 million per sample. Total RNA was extracted from PBMCs with Trizol reagent, with at least 6 micrograms obtained per sample. Naive CD45RAhigh/CD27high T cell percentages were measured by flow cytometry on a PBMC aliquot from every donor. Sequencing was carried out using blood. The rearrangement combines TRBV12-3 or TRBV12-4 with TRBJ2-1; the best D guess is TRBD2, with 6 bases matching. The sequence was obtained from a man aged 25 to 40 in good health. The sequenced DNA is TGTGCCAGCAGTTTAAACGCGGGGTACAACAATGAGCAGTTCTTC. Protein translation: CASSLNAGYNNEQFF.